The next 20 T cell receptor beta chains were all read from a single sample in a study of a mutant IDH1 vaccine in newly diagnosed glioma. These receptors have no known antigen. Stated time point: week 35, safety follow-up. A single vaccine dose contained 300 ug of mutant IDH1 20-mer peptide, and topical imiquimod was used with it. Generated by immunoSEQ multiplex PCR, the TCRdb table keeps only in-frame clones and is missing some. The table has about 55,000 clones, 80% to 85% seen once. Sequences were derived from PBMCs, sampled from a glioma patient whose treatment included an IDH1 peptide vaccine. The receptors come from a woman between 18 and 29 years old with glioma.

The V gene is TRBV5-6, the J gene TRBJ2-7; D perhaps matches TRBD1 (5 bases). Per germline, CDR1 SGHDT and CDR2 YYEEEE. This CDR3 has 16 residues. Between the trimmed V and J ends, which lost 3 bases and 4 bases, there was a span of 20 bases. CDR3 bases: TGTGCCAGCAGCTCCCGCTCAGGGCGTCGGCGGTACGAGCAGTACTTC. It specifies CASSSRSGRRRYEQYF. The full variable domain, with the rest looked up from reference TRBV5-6 and TRBJ2-7, is DAGVTQSPTHLIKTRGQQVTLRCSPKSGHDTVSWYQQALGQGPQFIFQYYEEEERQRGNFPDRFSGHQFPNYSSELNVNALLLGDSALYLCASSSRSGRRRYEQYFGPGTRLTVT.

The V call is TRBV5-1, the J call TRBJ1-3; D might be TRBD1 (6 bases). This CDR3 has 15 amino acids. CDR1 and CDR2 (germline): SGHRS, YFSETQ. Trimming cost V 4 bases and J 8 bases, with 19 bases left between them. CDR3 DNA: TGCGCCAGCAGCCTAGAAACCCCGGGGGCGGACACCATATATTTT. Translated: CASSLETPGADTIYF.

The chain joins TRBV5-1 to TRBJ2-1, with 12 nucleotides matching TRBD1. Germline V gene sequence: CDR1 SGHRS, CDR2 YFSETQ. The CDR3 is 16 residues long. J was trimmed by 6 bases and V by 1 base; bases with no gene match: 5. The CDR3 loop reads CASSLTGTGGSNEQFF. The DNA of the CDR3 is TGCGCCAGCAGCTTGACCGGGACAGGGGGCTCCAATGAGCAGTTCTTC.

In this sample, this clone turned up a few times. The chain carries TRBV7-9 and TRBJ2-1; TRBD1 matches at 8 bases. Trimming took 3 bases from V and 7 from J; bases not matched to a gene: 8. CDR1 is SEHNR, CDR2 FQNEAQ, per germline (reference sequence). CDR3 length: 15 residues. The CDR3 protein is CASSFGQGFWNEQFF. CDR3 coding DNA: TGTGCCAGCAGCTTTGGACAGGGCTTTTGGAATGAGCAGTTCTTC. The entire variable domain, with the rest obtained from reference TRBV7-9 and TRBJ2-1, is as follows: DTGVSQNPRHKITKRGQNVTFRCDPISEHNRLYWYRQTLGQGPEFLTYFQNEAQLEKSRLLSDRFSAERPKGSFSTLEIQRTEQGDSAMYLCASSFGQGFWNEQFFGPGTRLTVL.

V is TRBV20-1 and J is TRBJ1-2, with D possibly matching TRBD1 (6 bases). Per the germline V gene, CDR1 is DFQATT and CDR2 is SNEGSKA (reference sequence). The CDR3 length is 11 residues. V lost 3 bases and J 9 bases, leaving 11 bases between the germline ends. Written as DNA, the CDR3 is TGCAGTGCTAGGCGGACAGCCCGCTACACCTTC. Translation: CSARRTARYTF.

The genes are TRBV5-1 and TRBJ2-3; D not resolved. From germline, CDR1 is SGHRS and CDR2 YFSETQ. V was pared by 4 bases and J by 4 bases, with 7 bases between. CDR3 length: 12 amino acids. DNA of the CDR3: TGCGCCAGCAGCCAGACTGCAGATACGCAGTATTTT. As protein: CASSQTADTQYF.

This rearrangement joins TRBV4-2 to TRBJ2-1; 8 bases fit TRBD2. Germline V gene data show CDR1 as LGHNA and CDR2 as YNFKEQ. V was clipped by 0 bases and J by 6 bases; unmatched bases: 4. This CDR3 region has 15 residues. The CDR3 loop is CASSQEAGTSNEQFF. The CDR3 nucleotides are TGTGCCAGCAGCCAAGAGGCCGGGACTAGCAATGAGCAGTTCTTC.

The chain carries TRBV27 and TRBJ1-1; D remains unclear. V was trimmed by 2 bases and J by 5 bases, leaving 15 bases between them. CDR3 size: 15 residues. The germline CDR1 and CDR2 sequences are MNHEY and SMNVEV (reference sequence). CDR3 amino acids: CASSLVPDAVTEAFF. CDR3 DNA sequence: TGTGCCAGCAGTTTAGTTCCGGACGCCGTGACTGAAGCTTTCTTT.

The genes are TRBV5-1 and TRBJ1-1, with D tentatively TRBD1 (5 bases). Germline loops: CDR1 SGHRS, CDR2 YFSETQ. V lost 4 bases and J lost 0, with 13 bases in between. The CDR3 extends over 15 amino acids. The CDR3 loop reads CASSSDSYLNTEAFF. The CDR3 DNA is TGCGCCAGCAGCAGCGACAGCTACCTGAACACTGAAGCTTTCTTT.

V usage is TRBV9 and J usage is TRBJ2-7; maybe TRBD1 (5 bases). This CDR3 is 15 amino acids long. Germline assignment: CDR1 SGDLS and CDR2 YYNGEE. Trimming shortened V by 1 base and J by 3 bases, and 14 bases separated the two germline ends. The CDR3 nucleotides are TGTGCCAGCAGCGTATCGATCGACAGCAACTACGAGCAGTACTTC. This codes for CASSVSIDSNYEQYF. Supplemented by reference TRBV9 and TRBJ2-7, the full variable domain reads DSGVTQTPKHLITATGQRVTLRCSPRSGDLSVYWYQQSLDQGLQFLIQYYNGEERAKGNILERFSAQQFPDLHSELNLSSLELGDSALYFCASSVSIDSNYEQYFGPGTRLTVT.

The chain links TRBV7-9 to TRBJ2-1; 10 bases map to TRBD2. Looked up from germline, CDR1 is SEHNR and CDR2 is FQNEAQ (reference sequence). Trimming at V came to 7 bases and at J to 6 bases, leaving 12 bases not matched to a gene. The CDR3 has 16 residues. The CDR3 DNA reads as TGTGCCAGCACCAACCCCACTAGCGGGGTACCCAATGAGCAGTTCTTC. This encodes CASTNPTSGVPNEQFF. The full variable domain, rest sourced from reference TRBV7-9 and TRBJ2-1, is DTGVSQNPRHKITKRGQNVTFRCDPISEHNRLYWYRQTLGQGPEFLTYFQNEAQLEKSRLLSDRFSAERPKGSFSTLEIQRTEQGDSAMYLCASTNPTSGVPNEQFFGPGTRLTVL.

The V call is TRBV19, the J call TRBJ2-5; unclear D gene. This CDR3 has 14 residues. V shed 10 bases and J shed 5 bases, with 20 bases lying between them. CDR1 LNHDA and CDR2 SQIVND come from the germline V gene (reference sequence). For the CDR3, the DNA is TGTGCCACTACCCCGGGTGGAGTTCGGGAGACCCAGTACTTC. As protein: CATTPGGVRETQYF.

This clone was counted once. At one of its ends the junction is not consistent with the germline gene, which may arise from a read error. The V gene is TRBV7-6, the J gene TRBJ2-7, with 8 nucleotides matching TRBD1. CDR1 SGHVS and CDR2 FNYEAQ come from the germline V gene. CDR3 size: 14 residues. This chain's CDR3 is CASSIGTGSDEQYF. CDR3 DNA sequence: TGTGCCAGCAGCATAGGGACAGGCTCCGACGAGCAGTACTTC.

The chain uses TRBV6-6 and TRBJ2-7; 8 bases match TRBD1. Trimming at V came to 2 bases and at J to 5 bases, leaving 8 bases not matched to a gene. Germline V gene lookup returns CDR1 MNHNY and CDR2 SVGAGI (reference sequence). The CDR3 covers 15 residues. The CDR3 loop is CASSYLAGGRDEQYF. The CDR3 nucleotides are TGTGCCAGCAGTTACCTGGCAGGGGGCAGGGACGAGCAGTACTTC.

The chain has TRBV21-1 and TRBJ2-1; the table names TRBD2, a call not compared with the DNA. TRBV21-1 is reported as a pseudogene. This CDR3 spans 17 amino acids. The CDR3 loop reads CASSLRCGRGAYNEQFF. The CDR3 coding sequence is TGTGCCAGCAGCCTGAGATGCGGGAGGGGCGCCTACAATGAGCAGTTCTTC.

This clone came up once. This rearrangement joins TRBV27 to TRBJ2-1; TRBD2 matches at 7 bases. CDR3 length: 16 residues. V lost 6 bases, J lost 6 bases, and 14 bases stayed unmatched. The germline V gene has CDR1 MNHEY and CDR2 SMNVEV (reference sequence). The DNA for the CDR3 is TGTGCCAGCAGCTCCCTACCCGCGGGAGAAGGCAATGAGCAGTTCTTC. This codes for CASSSLPAGEGNEQFF.

This clone showed up just a few times. This chain joins TRBV6-1 and TRBJ1-5; D is uncertain. The germline gives CDR1 MNHNS, CDR2 SASEGT. The germline V and J ends were trimmed by 6 bases and 3 bases, with 12 bases remaining between them. This CDR3 has 14 amino acids. The CDR3 reads CASSVGRTNQPQHF. The CDR3 DNA is TGTGCCAGCAGCGTTGGACGGACCAATCAGCCCCAGCATTTT.

Comment on this clone: Since no conserved phenylalanine or tryptophan closes the CDR3, a read error is the likely cause. No DNA is shown, since the ends of the CDR3 on it are uncertain; the CDR3 is the one TCRdb lists. The gene calls are TRBV19 and TRBJ2-4; the D segment call TRBD1 is taken from the table without a DNA check. Both ends counted, the CDR3 spans 16 residues. The V gene's germline CDR1 is LNHDA and CDR2 SQIVND (reference sequence). The CDR3 region is CASNPPPRGKSQRRWS.

The V and J genes are TRBV5-6 and TRBJ1-5, with a possible D match to TRBD1 (5 bases). Trimming pared 5 bases from V and 1 base from J, leaving 16 bases between. The CDR3 runs to 16 residues. The V gene's germline CDR1 is SGHDT and CDR2 YYEEEE. CDR3 in amino acids: CASRQPWGSSNQPQHF. DNA for the CDR3: TGTGCCAGCAGGCAGCCGTGGGGCTCCAGCAATCAGCCCCAGCATTTT.

The chain uses TRBV7-7 and TRBJ2-5; D is uncertain. The germline V gene encodes CDR1 SSHAT and CDR2 FNYEAQ (reference sequence). The CDR3 loop spans 12 amino acids. Trimming cost V 6 bases and J 1 base, with 6 bases left between them. This CDR3 reads CASRPIQETQYF. The CDR3 bases are TGTGCCAGCAGACCAATCCAAGAGACCCAGTACTTC.